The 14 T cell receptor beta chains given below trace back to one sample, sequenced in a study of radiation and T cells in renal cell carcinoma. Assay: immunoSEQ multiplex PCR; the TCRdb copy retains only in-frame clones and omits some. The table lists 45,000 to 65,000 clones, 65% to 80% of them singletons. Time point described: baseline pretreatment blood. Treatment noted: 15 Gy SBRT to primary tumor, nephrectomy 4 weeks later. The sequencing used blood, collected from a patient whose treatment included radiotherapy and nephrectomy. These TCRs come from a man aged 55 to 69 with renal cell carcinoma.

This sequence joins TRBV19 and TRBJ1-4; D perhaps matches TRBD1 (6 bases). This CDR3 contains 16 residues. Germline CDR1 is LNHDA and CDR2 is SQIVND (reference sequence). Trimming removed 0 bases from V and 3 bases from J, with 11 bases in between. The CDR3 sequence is CASSIDHDRSNEKLFF. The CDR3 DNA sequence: TGTGCCAGTAGTATAGATCACGACAGGTCTAATGAAAAACTGTTTTTT.

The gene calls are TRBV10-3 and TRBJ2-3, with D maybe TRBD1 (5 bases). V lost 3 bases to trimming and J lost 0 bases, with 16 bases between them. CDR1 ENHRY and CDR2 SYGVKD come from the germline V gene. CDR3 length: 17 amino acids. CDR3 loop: CAISDLSSRGSTDTQYF. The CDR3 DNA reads TGTGCCATCAGTGATTTAAGTTCTAGGGGTAGCACAGATACGCAGTATTTT.

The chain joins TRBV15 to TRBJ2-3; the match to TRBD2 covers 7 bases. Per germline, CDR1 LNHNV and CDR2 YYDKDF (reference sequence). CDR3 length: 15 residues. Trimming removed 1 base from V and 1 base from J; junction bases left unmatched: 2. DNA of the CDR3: TGTGCCACCAGCAGAGGGGCGGGGGGCACAGATACGCAGTATTTT. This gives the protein CATSRGAGGTDTQYF.

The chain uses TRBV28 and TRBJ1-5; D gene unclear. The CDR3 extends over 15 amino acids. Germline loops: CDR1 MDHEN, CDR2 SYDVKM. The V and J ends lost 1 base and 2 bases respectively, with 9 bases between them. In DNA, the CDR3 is TGTGCCAGCAGTTTATTTGGGAAGGGCAATCAGCCCCAGCATTTT. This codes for CASSLFGKGNQPQHF.

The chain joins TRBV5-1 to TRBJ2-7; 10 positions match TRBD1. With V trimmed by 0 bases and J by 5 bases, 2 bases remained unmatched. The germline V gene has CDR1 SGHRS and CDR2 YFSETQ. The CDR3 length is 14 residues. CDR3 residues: CASSLVGTGDEQYV. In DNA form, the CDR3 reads TGCGCCAGCAGCTTGGTTGGGACAGGGGACGAGCAGTACGTC.

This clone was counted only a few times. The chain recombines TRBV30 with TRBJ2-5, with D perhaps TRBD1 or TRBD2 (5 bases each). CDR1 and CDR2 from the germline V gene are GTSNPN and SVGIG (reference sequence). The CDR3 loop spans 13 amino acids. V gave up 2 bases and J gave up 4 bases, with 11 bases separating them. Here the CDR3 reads CAWSRFGGETQYF. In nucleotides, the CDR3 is TGTGCCTGGAGTCGGTTTGGGGGAGAGACCCAGTACTTC.

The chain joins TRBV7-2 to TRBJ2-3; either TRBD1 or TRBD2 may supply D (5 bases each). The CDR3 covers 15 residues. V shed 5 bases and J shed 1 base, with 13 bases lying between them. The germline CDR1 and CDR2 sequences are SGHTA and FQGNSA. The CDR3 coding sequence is TGTGCCAGCAGCACCCTCGGGGCCGGCACAGATACGCAGTATTTT. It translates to CASSTLGAGTDTQYF.

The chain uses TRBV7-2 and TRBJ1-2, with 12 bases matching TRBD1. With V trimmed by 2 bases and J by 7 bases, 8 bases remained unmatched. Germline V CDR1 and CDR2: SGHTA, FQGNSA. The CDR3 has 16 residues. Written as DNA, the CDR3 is TGTGCCAGCAGCTTATTGACCGGGACAGGGGGCTCTGGCTACACCTTC. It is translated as CASSLLTGTGGSGYTF.

In DNA form, the CDR3 reads TGTGCCAGCAGTGAGGCAGGGGAAGGTCAGCCCCAGCATTTT. It encodes CASSEAGEGQPQHF. The chain couples TRBV25-1 to TRBJ1-5; weak D call: TRBD1 (6 bases). Trimming left V 3 bases short and J 6 bases short, with 12 bases between. This CDR3 has 14 residues. The V gene's germline CDR1 is MGHDK and CDR2 SYGVNS. The variable domain in full, completed from reference TRBV25-1 and TRBJ1-5, reads EADIYQTPRYLVIGTGKKITLECSQTMGHDKMYWYQQDPGMELHLIHYSYGVNSTEKGDLSSESTVSRIRTEHFPLTLESARPSHTSQYLCASSEAGEGQPQHFGDGTRLSIL.

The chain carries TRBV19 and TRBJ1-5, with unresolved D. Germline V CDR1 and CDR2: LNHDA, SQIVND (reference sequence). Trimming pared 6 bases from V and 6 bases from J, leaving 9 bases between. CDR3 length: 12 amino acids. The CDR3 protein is CASSERPQPQHF. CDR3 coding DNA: TGTGCCAGTAGCGAACGTCCTCAGCCCCAGCATTTT.

DNA of the CDR3: TGTGCCAGCAGTCTCAGGGGAGCATCCTACGAGCAGTACGTC. As protein: CASSLRGASYEQYV. The gene calls are TRBV25-1 and TRBJ2-7, with D possibly TRBD1 on 6 matching bases. There are 14 residues in the CDR3. Germline V gene sequence: CDR1 MGHDK, CDR2 SYGVNS. Trimming cost V 5 bases and J 1 base, with 12 bases left between them.

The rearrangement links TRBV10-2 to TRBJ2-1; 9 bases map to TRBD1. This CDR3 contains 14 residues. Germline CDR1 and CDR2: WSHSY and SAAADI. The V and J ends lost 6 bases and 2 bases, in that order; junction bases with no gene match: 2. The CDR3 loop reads CASSTGGAYNEQFF. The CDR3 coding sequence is TGCGCCAGCAGCACAGGGGGCGCCTACAATGAGCAGTTCTTC.

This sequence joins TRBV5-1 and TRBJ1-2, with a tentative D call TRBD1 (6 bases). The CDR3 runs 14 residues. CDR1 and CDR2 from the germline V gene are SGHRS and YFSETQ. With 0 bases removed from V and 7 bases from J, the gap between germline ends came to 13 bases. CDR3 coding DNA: TGCGCCAGCAGCTTGGCTTTGGGGGCTGGTGGCTACACCTTC. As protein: CASSLALGAGGYTF.

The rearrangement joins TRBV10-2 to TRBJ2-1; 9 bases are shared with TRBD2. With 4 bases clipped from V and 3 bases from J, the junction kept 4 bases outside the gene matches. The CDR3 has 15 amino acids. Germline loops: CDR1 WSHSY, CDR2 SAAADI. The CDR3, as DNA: TGCGCCAGCAGTGCGACTAGCGGATTCTACAATGAGCAGTTCTTC. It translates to CASSATSGFYNEQFF.